This TCR beta chain was observed in a study of T-cell memory formation after mild COVID-19 (dated by TCRdb to the early 2020s). Study-wide context: TCR sequence clusters from the two donors were found to be largely donor specific. The cohort was made up of two young adult volunteers, one female and one male, who were previously healthy. T-cell clones expanding and contracting after mild COVID-19 in a couple of donors were tracked by longitudinal TCRalpha and TCRbeta repertoire sequencing.

Summary of the overall study and its limitations: The study included only a couple of mild cases, and larger cohorts that include severe cases with pre-infection samples were judged to be necessary. Some responding clones were found in pre-infection memory, which suggests that pre-existing cross-reactive memory T cells took part in the SARS-CoV-2 response. Contracting CD4+ clones appeared mostly in the CM and EM memory subsets, whereas CD8+ clones were enriched in EMRA. The second-wave clones that peaked on day 37 were not confirmed to be SARS-CoV-2 specific. From day 15 to 85, contracting clones showed balanced CD4/CD8 phenotypes, whereas a second wave of clones that expanded from day 15 to 37 leaned towards CD4+.

There are 15 amino acids in the CDR3, from cysteine to phenylalanine inclusive. Just CDR3 DNA is preserved here, 45 bases in frame from base 1. V is clipped by 8 bases and J by 0 bases, and the sequence between their germline boundaries is 14 bases long. Based on the germline V gene, the CDR1 and CDR2 sequences are SNHLY and FYNNEI. TCRdb lists the instrument as Illumina NovaSeq 6000. TCRalpha and TCRbeta cDNA libraries were built by 5'RACE with constant-segment primers, adding sample barcodes and unique molecular identifiers. RNA was extracted from every sample with Trizol reagent. Library amplification was performed in two PCR steps, and a second sample barcode and Illumina TruSeq adapters were introduced in the second step. Libraries were sequenced on an Illumina NovaSeq with 2 x 150 bp paired-end reads. For the original study's pipeline: Demultiplexing of reads and collapsing into UMI-guided consensus sequences were performed with migec v1.2.7. Using mixcr v2.1.11, UMI consensuses were aligned to TRA and TRB V and J templates and then assembled into clonotypes. A clonotype was counted as expanded or contracted only if both edgeR and NoisET called the change significant, with noise models trained on biological replicates. For edgeR calls, the thresholds were a false discovery rate-adjusted p below 0.01 and a log2 fold-change of 1. As an exploratory analysis of dynamics, PCA with hierarchical clustering was applied to max-normalized trajectories of the 1000 most abundant clonotypes. Separately sequenced CD4+ and CD8+ repertoires were used to assign the CD4 or CD8 phenotype of responding clones. TCRdb passed the public sequencing reads through fastp at Q25 and MiXCR, retaining productive beta sequences. One record per CDR3 amino acid sequence lists the most common genes and DNA. TCRdb assigned the V and J calls; the authors' analysis was not used. This sample is represented by 450,000 to 650,000 distinct CDR3 sequences; roughly 22% of them were singletons. Roughly 9.1% of the sample is taken by the ten largest.

This clonotype was counted between two and nine times. It has no known antigen specificity. No much larger clone exists at a distance of one base, and base qualities are not known. Ficoll-Paque density gradient centrifugation was the method used to isolate PBMCs. The sequenced material came from PBMCs or a T cell subset sorted from them (not recorded which). The sequence was obtained from an adult woman who had mild COVID-19 (a few samples of this study predate the infection). The sample titles of this study are shuffled in the database, so cell type and time point are left out; the donor was told from shared clones. The receptor chain draws on TRBV2 and TRBJ1-3, with no confidently assigned D gene. In nucleotide form, the sequence is TGTGCCAGCGACTCGGACGGTTCCTCTGGAAACACCATATATTTT. Its protein product is CASDSDGSSGNTIYF.